The 17 T cell receptor beta chains below were found in one sample sequenced in a study of human T cells and chemical hapten exposure (dated by TCRdb to 2020 to 2023). Read against the paper, the sample's time point label means: patch test 2, 6 weeks after DPC sensitization. Sample treatment or condition, as interpreted from the label and publication: therapeutic diphenylcyclopropenone sensitization with weekly scalp DPC. Library method: RACE. The listed sequencing device is NextSeq 500. TCRdb reanalyzed the raw reads on its own, using fastp at Q25 for trimming and MiXCR for clone calling, and kept in-frame beta chains. Entries are consolidated by CDR3 protein sequence, retaining the most common genes and DNA. The sample profile shows 70,000 to 90,000 distinct CDR3 sequences; 8.5% to 12% of them were found once. The ten most abundant clones make up around 5% of the sample. Specimen: whole blood, collected in connection with sensitization to the hapten diphenylcyclopropenone (DPC). The receptors originated from a woman between 45 and 65 years old with alopecia areata. Some clones in this sample may be carry-over from other donors' samples.

The chain employs TRBV20-1 and TRBJ2-6; the match to TRBD1 covers 8 bases. Germline V gene lookup returns CDR1 DFQATT and CDR2 SNEGSKA (reference sequence). The CDR3 consists of 17 residues. The V and J ends lost 2 bases and 4 bases, in that order; junction bases with no gene match: 10. The CDR3 protein is CSARTPGGALGANVLTF. The CDR3 DNA is TGCAGTGCTAGAACGCCAGGGGGCGCGTTGGGGGCCAACGTCCTGACTTTC.

A word on this clonotype: This may arise from a read error, as a much more abundant clone is one base away. This chain connects TRBV3-1 to TRBJ2-3; maybe TRBD2 (6 bases). CDR3 length: 13 residues. The germline V gene has CDR1 LGHDT and CDR2 YNNKEL (reference sequence). Trimming shortened V by 8 bases and J by 1 base, and 10 bases separated the two germline ends. Written as DNA, the CDR3 is TGTGCCAGCGAGTGGGAGGGCACAGATACGCAGTATTTT. Translated, it gives CASEWEGTDTQYF.

The chain couples TRBV19 to TRBJ2-5; 7 bases are a match to TRBD1. From germline, CDR1 is LNHDA and CDR2 SQIVND (reference sequence). This CDR3 is 15 amino acids long. V gave up 6 bases and J gave up 8 bases; unmatched junction bases: 15. The CDR3 DNA reads TGTGCCAGTAGACGGCCCGGGACAGCCGCTGGAACCCAGTACTTC. Amino acid sequence: CASRRPGTAAGTQYF.

This clonotype has just a few counts. This chain uses TRBV2 with TRBJ2-5; 10 bases map to TRBD2. This CDR3 is built from 16 residues. Germline loops: CDR1 SNHLY, CDR2 FYNNEI. The V segment lost 1 base and the J segment 2 bases; nucleotides outside the gene matches: 4. CDR3 amino acids: CASSEGIAGGQETQYF. The CDR3 region has the DNA TGTGCCAGCAGTGAAGGGATAGCGGGAGGTCAAGAGACCCAGTACTTC. Using reference TRBV2 and TRBJ2-5 for the parts outside the CDR3, the full variable domain is EPEVTQTPSHQVTQMGQEVILRCVPISNHLYFYWYRQILGQKVEFLVSFYNNEISEKSEIFDDQFSVERPDGSNFTLKIRSTKLEDSAMYFCASSEGIAGGQETQYFGPGTRLLVL.

The chain links TRBV28 to TRBJ2-3; 8 bases are shared with TRBD2. The CDR3 has 15 amino acids. V shed 6 bases, J shed 4 bases, and the junction held 9 bases outside the gene matches. Germline V gene sequence: CDR1 MDHEN, CDR2 SYDVKM. The CDR3 DNA reads TGTGCCAGCAGGGCCCAGCGGGAGATGGCAGATACGCAGTATTTT. Translation gives CASRAQREMADTQYF. The entire variable domain, with the rest obtained from reference TRBV28 and TRBJ2-3, is as follows: DVKVTQSSRYLVKRTGEKVFLECVQDMDHENMFWYRQDPGLGLRLIYFSYDVKMKEKGDIPEGYSVSREKKERFSLILESASTNQTSMYLCASRAQREMADTQYFGPGTRLTVL.

This clonotype has just a few counts. The V call is TRBV19, the J call TRBJ2-1; D is possibly TRBD1 or TRBD2 (6 bases each). This CDR3 has 15 residues. Trimming removed 4 bases at V and 8 bases at J, with 18 bases between. Germline CDR1 is LNHDA and CDR2 is SQIVND (reference sequence). The CDR3 nucleotides read TGTGCCAGTAGTAGTCAGGGGCCGGGGGCCTATGAGCAGTTCTTC. Protein: CASSSQGPGAYEQFF. Filled out from reference TRBV19 and TRBJ2-1, the complete variable domain reads DGGITQSPKYLFRKEGQNVTLSCEQNLNHDAMYWYRQDPGQGLRLIYYSQIVNDFQKGDIAEGYSVSREKKESFPLTVTSAQKNPTAFYLCASSSQGPGAYEQFFGPGTRLTVL.

This clonotype was counted ten times or more. This chain links TRBV3-1 with TRBJ2-4; D possibly corresponds to TRBD1 (6 bases). Per the germline V gene, CDR1 is LGHDT and CDR2 is YNNKEL (reference sequence). The CDR3 runs to 17 residues. Trimming took off 0 bases at V and 0 bases at J, with 12 bases between the two ends. The CDR3 DNA reads as TGTGCCAGCAGCCAAGATAAGTGGACAGTAGCCAAAAACATTCAGTACTTC. Its protein is CASSQDKWTVAKNIQYF.

At least ten counts were recorded for this clonotype. The V call is TRBV6-1, the J call TRBJ1-4; a weak D match, TRBD1 (5 bases). Looked up from germline, CDR1 is MNHNS and CDR2 is SASEGT. The ends were cut back, 7 bases at V and 8 bases at J, with 11 bases in the middle. The CDR3 length is 12 residues. The DNA of the CDR3 is TGTGCCAGCAAGAGGGGAGACGAAAAACTGTTTTTT. Translated, it gives CASKRGDEKLFF.

This clonotype has only one observation. The chain couples TRBV28 to TRBJ2-1, with D tentatively TRBD2 (5 bases). The V gene's germline CDR1 is MDHEN and CDR2 SYDVKM. V lost 5 bases, J lost 3 bases, and 17 bases lay in between. The CDR3 is 16 amino acids. CDR3 coding DNA: TGTGCCAGCAGTGGGCCGGGGATGAAAAACTACAATGAGCAGTTCTTC. Protein: CASSGPGMKNYNEQFF.

The gene calls are TRBV12-3 or TRBV12-4 and TRBJ2-5, with 8 bases lining up with TRBD2. The length of the CDR3 is 14 residues. With V trimmed by 4 bases and J by 4 bases, 5 bases remained unmatched. This chain's CDR3 is CASSSREGRETQYF. The CDR3 region has the DNA TGTGCCAGCAGTTCCCGGGAGGGCCGAGAGACCCAGTACTTC.

This clonotype showed up many times. This chain links TRBV11-1 with TRBJ2-5, with TRBD2 matching over 7 bases. J gave up 2 bases and V 3 bases, and 3 bases lay outside the gene matches. This CDR3 has 14 amino acids. CDR1 and CDR2 (germline): SGHAT, FQDESV (reference sequence). This chain's CDR3 is CASSFGTTQETQYF. CDR3 DNA: TGTGCCAGCAGCTTTGGGACTACACAAGAGACCCAGTACTTC. The complete variable domain, with remaining parts taken from reference TRBV11-1 and TRBJ2-5, reads EAEVAQSPRYKITEKSQAVAFWCDPISGHATLYWYRQILGQGPELLVQFQDESVVDDSQLPKDRFSAERLKGVDSTLKIQPAELGDSAMYLCASSFGTTQETQYFGPGTRLLVL.

There are many counts of this clonotype. This sequence joins TRBV20-1 and TRBJ2-7, with D possibly TRBD1 on 6 matching bases. Germline CDR1 reads DFQATT; CDR2 reads SNEGSKA (reference sequence). The V and J ends lost 6 bases and 6 bases respectively, with 24 bases between them. This CDR3 is built from 15 residues. This CDR3 is CSARRRTGSAAEQYF. The CDR3 DNA follows: TGCAGTGCGCGACGGAGAACAGGGTCGGCGGCCGAGCAGTACTTC.

This clonotype was recorded many times. V is TRBV24-1 and J is TRBJ1-1; TRBD1 aligns across 8 bases. Germline V gives CDR1 KGHDR, CDR2 SFDVKD. J was trimmed by 0 bases and V by 6 bases; bases with no gene match: 5. This CDR3 is built from 15 residues. The CDR3 loop is CATSQGAGMNTEAFF. CDR3 coding DNA: TGTGCCACCAGTCAGGGGGCCGGGATGAACACTGAAGCTTTCTTT.

This clonotype was found many times. V and J are TRBV12-3 or TRBV12-4 and TRBJ2-5, with TRBD1 matching 8 bases. Trimming took 5 bases from V and 1 from J; bases not matched to a gene: 3. This CDR3 has 14 amino acids. The CDR3 nucleotides read TGTGCCAGCAGTCGAGGACAGGGCCAAGAGACCCAGTACTTC. This codes for CASSRGQGQETQYF.

The sample holds many counts of this clonotype. This chain joins TRBV7-6 and TRBJ2-5; D is possibly TRBD2 (5 bases). This CDR3 comprises 16 residues. Germline V CDR1 and CDR2: SGHVS, FNYEAQ. Trimming removed 3 bases at V and 2 bases at J, with 16 bases between. The CDR3 protein is CASSLRLAVNQETQYF. In DNA, the CDR3 is TGTGCCAGCAGCTTGCGTCTAGCCGTTAATCAAGAGACCCAGTACTTC.

This clonotype was counted at least ten times. The V and J genes are TRBV27 and TRBJ1-3; possibly TRBD1 for D (5 bases). Germline lookup yields CDR1 MNHEY and CDR2 SMNVEV (reference sequence). V shed 4 bases and J shed 0 bases, with 10 bases lying between them. The CDR3 has 15 amino acids. The CDR3 DNA is TGTGCCAGCAGTTCGACAGTATACTCTGGAAACACCATATATTTT. This sequence encodes CASSSTVYSGNTIYF.

This chain links TRBV5-1 with TRBJ2-7, with 9 bases matching TRBD1. Germline loops: CDR1 SGHRS, CDR2 YFSETQ. The V gene end was trimmed by 4 bases and the J gene end by 4 bases; junction bases not matched to a gene: 6. The CDR3 consists of 14 residues. CDR3 protein: CASSPDRGVYEQYF. As DNA, the CDR3 is TGCGCCAGCAGCCCCGACAGGGGGGTTTACGAGCAGTACTTC.